These 29 T cell receptor beta chains were all obtained from the same sample, sequenced in a study of blood T cell repertoires in COVID-19. Profiling relied on immunoSEQ multiplex PCR, and the TCRdb table lists in-frame clones only, not all of them. There are about 150,000 clones in the sample; around 83% occur only once, and around 28% lies in the top ten. Input material: peripheral blood. The receptors originated from a woman between 55 and 75 years old with acute or convalescent COVID-19.

V is TRBV5-4 and J is TRBJ1-6; 7 bases are shared with TRBD1. The CDR3 contains 14 residues. Germline trimming cut 7 bases from V and 9 bases from J; bases unmatched to any gene: 10. Germline loops: CDR1 SGHNT, CDR2 YYREEE (reference sequence). The CDR3 DNA follows: TGTGCCAGCCACCGACAGGGTCCCTCTTCACCCCTCCACTTT. Translated, it gives CASHRQGPSSPLHF.

This clone was recorded a few times. The rearrangement joins TRBV15 to TRBJ1-6; no firm D call. The CDR3 totals 16 residues. The germline CDR1 and CDR2 sequences are LNHNV and YYDKDF (reference sequence). Trimming took 4 bases from V and 7 from J, leaving 17 bases between them. In DNA form, the CDR3 reads TGTGCCACCAGCATCACCGGGGAGGGCTGGAATTCACCCCTCCACTTT. Amino acid sequence: CATSITGEGWNSPLHF.

V is TRBV18 and J is TRBJ2-7, with 12 bases matching TRBD2. Germline loops: CDR1 KGHSH, CDR2 LQKENI. V shed 3 bases and J 0 bases; nucleotides not matched to a gene: 6. The CDR3 consists of 17 residues. In DNA form, the CDR3 reads TGTGCCAGCTCACCCTCCCTAGCGGGGGGGAGCTCCTACGAGCAGTACTTC. This gives the protein CASSPSLAGGSSYEQYF.

The chain has TRBV28 and TRBJ1-5, with D perhaps TRBD1 (5 bases). Germline assignment: CDR1 MDHEN and CDR2 SYDVKM. The CDR3 is made up of 13 amino acids. V was clipped by 4 bases and J by 5 bases, with 9 bases between them. The CDR3 region has the DNA TGTGCCAGCAGTTGGGGCGGTTATCAGCCCCAGCATTTT. It yields the protein CASSWGGYQPQHF.

The chain carries TRBV19 and TRBJ1-3; a weak D match, TRBD1 (5 bases). The V end was cut by 5 bases, the J end by 3 bases, with 11 bases between. CDR1 and CDR2 from the germline V gene are LNHDA and SQIVND (reference sequence). The CDR3 is made up of 14 amino acids. Here the CDR3 reads CASSFRVLGNTIYF. CDR3 DNA sequence: TGTGCCAGTAGTTTCAGGGTCCTTGGAAACACCATATATTTT.

The chain links TRBV19 to TRBJ1-2; 8 bases map to TRBD1. The trim removed 6 bases at V and 3 bases at J, leaving 6 bases unmatched. The CDR3 has 14 residues. Germline V lookup: CDR1 LNHDA, CDR2 SQIVND (reference sequence). CDR3 amino acids: CASSGGTGYYGYTF. The CDR3 region has the DNA TGTGCCAGTAGCGGCGGGACAGGTTACTATGGCTACACCTTC.

The rearrangement uses TRBV18 and TRBJ2-6; unclear D gene. The ends were cut back, 5 bases at V and 4 bases at J, with 12 bases in the middle. Germline-derived CDR1 and CDR2 are KGHSH and LQKENI. The CDR3 extends over 15 amino acids. The CDR3 DNA reads TGTGCCAGCTCAGCGCTAGAGACGGGGGCCAACGTCCTGACTTTC. Translated, it gives CASSALETGANVLTF.

V is TRBV3-1 (or the pseudogene TRBV3-2) and J is TRBJ1-6; no firm D call. The germline CDR1 and CDR2 sequences are LGHDT and YNNKEL (reference sequence). Between the trimmed V and J ends, which lost 2 bases and 10 bases, there was a span of 9 bases. The CDR3 is 13 amino acids. The CDR3 sequence: CASSQSTESPLHF. The CDR3, as DNA: TGTGCCAGCAGCCAATCCACCGAGTCACCCCTCCACTTT.

This rearrangement joins TRBV10-1 to TRBJ1-3; no clear D. Germline CDR1 WNHNN, CDR2 SYGVQD (reference sequence). The CDR3 runs to 14 residues. The ends were cut back, 6 bases at V and 0 bases at J, with 9 bases in the middle. The CDR3 coding sequence is TGCGCCAGCAGCGCGGGGTTCTCTGGAAACACCATATATTTT. Encoded protein: CASSAGFSGNTIYF.

Note on this clone: Different DNA sequences within this sample yield the same CDR3. The chain joins TRBV6-5 to TRBJ2-1, with TRBD1 matching over 10 bases. The CDR3 consists of 15 residues. CDR1 is MNHEY and CDR2 is SVGAGI in the germline V gene. V lost 4 bases, J lost 7 bases, and 7 bases stayed unmatched. CDR3 residues: CASSSPGQGRNEQFF. The DNA for the CDR3 is TGTGCCAGCAGTTCCCCGGGACAGGGGAGGAATGAGCAGTTCTTC.

The genes are TRBV11-2 and TRBJ2-5; D gene ambiguous. The germline V gene has CDR1 SGHAT and CDR2 FQNNGV. The CDR3 totals 15 residues. V gave up 1 base and J gave up 4 bases, with 13 bases separating them. The CDR3 reads CASSLVVTLTETQYF. CDR3 nucleotide sequence: TGTGCCAGCAGCTTAGTAGTCACTCTCACAGAGACCCAGTACTTC. The whole variable domain, remainder taken from reference TRBV11-2 and TRBJ2-5, is EAGVAQSPRYKIIEKRQSVAFWCNPISGHATLYWYQQILGQGPKLLIQFQNNGVVDDSQLPKDRFSAERLKGVDSTLKIQPAKLEDSAVYLCASSLVVTLTETQYFGPGTRLLVL.

The rearrangement links TRBV9 to TRBJ1-2, with D possibly being TRBD1 (5 bases). CDR3 size: 14 residues. Trimming removed 3 bases from V and 3 bases from J, with 12 bases in between. Germline V gene sequence: CDR1 SGDLS, CDR2 YYNGEE. The CDR3 sequence: CASSAPGFDYGYTF. DNA of the CDR3: TGTGCCAGCAGCGCCCCAGGGTTCGACTATGGCTACACCTTC.

This chain uses TRBV7-9 with TRBJ1-2; 10 bases map to TRBD1. Germline V gene lookup returns CDR1 SEHNR and CDR2 FQNEAQ (reference sequence). The CDR3 is 15 amino acids. The junction had 6 bases not matched to a gene; V was cut back by 4 bases and J by 4 bases. For the CDR3, the DNA is TGTGCCAGCAGCTCCCGGGACAGGGGTCTCTATGGCTACACCTTC. As protein: CASSSRDRGLYGYTF.

This clone was found once. The rearrangement uses TRBV18 and TRBJ2-1; 8 nucleotides line up with TRBD2. This CDR3 region has 14 residues. V shed 4 bases, J shed 3 bases, and the junction held 2 bases outside the gene matches. Germline CDR1 is KGHSH and CDR2 is LQKENI. CDR3 residues: CASSHGGGYNEQFF. CDR3 DNA sequence: TGTGCCAGCTCACACGGGGGGGGCTACAATGAGCAGTTCTTC.

V is TRBV18 and J is TRBJ1-5; a possible D gene is TRBD1 (5 bases). Germline V gene lookup returns CDR1 KGHSH and CDR2 LQKENI. Trimming pared 4 bases from V and 0 bases from J, leaving 13 bases between. The CDR3 runs 16 residues. The CDR3 sequence is CASSRGEGYSNQPQHF. The CDR3 bases are TGTGCCAGCTCACGGGGGGAGGGCTATAGCAATCAGCCCCAGCATTTT.

V usage is TRBV7-9 and J usage is TRBJ2-1; TRBD2 matches at 9 bases. The CDR3 has 18 amino acids. Germline-derived CDR1 and CDR2 are SEHNR and FQNEAQ (reference sequence). The V and J ends lost 3 bases and 7 bases, in that order; junction bases with no gene match: 16. The CDR3 DNA reads as TGTGCCAGCAGCTTTTCAAGTCTATTCCTAGCGGGGAAAAATGAGCAGTTCTTC. Translated, it gives CASSFSSLFLAGKNEQFF. Full variable domain (missing parts from reference TRBV7-9 and TRBJ2-1): DTGVSQNPRHKITKRGQNVTFRCDPISEHNRLYWYRQTLGQGPEFLTYFQNEAQLEKSRLLSDRFSAERPKGSFSTLEIQRTEQGDSAMYLCASSFSSLFLAGKNEQFFGPGTRLTVL.

The rearrangement joins TRBV12-3 or TRBV12-4 to TRBJ2-7, with 7 nucleotides matching TRBD2. Germline trimming cut 4 bases from V and 5 bases from J; bases unmatched to any gene: 5. There are 13 residues in the CDR3. CDR3 residues: CASSWSREDEQYF. CDR3 nucleotide sequence: TGTGCCAGCAGTTGGTCCCGGGAGGACGAGCAGTACTTC.

This rearrangement joins TRBV4-1 to TRBJ1-3; D may be TRBD1 (5 bases). Germline CDR1 is MGHRA and CDR2 is YSYEKL. The CDR3 covers 15 residues. V was shortened by 0 bases and J by 6 bases, with 12 bases between the two germline ends. The CDR3 here is CASSQDPGLVNTIYF. In nucleotides, the CDR3 is TGCGCCAGCAGCCAAGACCCAGGGTTGGTAAACACCATATATTTT.

The chain has TRBV18 and TRBJ1-6; D is ambiguous. This CDR3 is built from 12 residues. CDR1 is KGHSH, CDR2 LQKENI, per germline. The V and J ends lost 3 bases and 7 bases respectively, with 4 bases between them. In DNA form, the CDR3 reads TGTGCCAGCTCACCCGTGAATTCACCCCTCCACTTT. Encoded protein: CASSPVNSPLHF.

The chain couples TRBV9 to TRBJ1-1; D is perhaps TRBD1 (6 bases). This CDR3 is 16 amino acids long. The V end lost 0 bases, the J end lost 1 base, and 13 bases lay between the germline ends. Germline V gives CDR1 SGDLS, CDR2 YYNGEE. The CDR3 DNA is TGTGCCAGCAGCGTAGTGCGGGGGGCGCGGAACACTGAAGCTTTCTTT. Translated: CASSVVRGARNTEAFF.

The gene calls are TRBV10-3 and TRBJ1-2; D is undetermined. This CDR3 is built from 14 residues. V lost 5 bases, J lost 5 bases, and 15 bases lay in between. Germline CDR1 is ENHRY and CDR2 is SYGVKD. The CDR3 region has the DNA TGTGCCATCAGTATGAACATTCACGATTATGGCTACACCTTC. Protein product: CAISMNIHDYGYTF.

This clone was recorded once. V and J are TRBV5-1 and TRBJ1-6; 9 nucleotides align to TRBD1. Germline CDR1 is SGHRS and CDR2 is YFSETQ. The length of the CDR3 is 15 residues. V gave up 4 bases and J gave up 10 bases; unmatched junction bases: 9. CDR3 DNA: TGCGCCAGCAGCACAAAACAGGGGGCTGGCTCACCCCTCCACTTT. Translating gives CASSTKQGAGSPLHF.

The CDR3 DNA sequence: TGTGCCAGCAGCCGCGGGCTCCCCGAGCAGTACGTC. This sequence encodes CASSRGLPEQYV. The V call is TRBV2, the J call TRBJ2-7; D may be TRBD2 (5 bases). The germline V gene has CDR1 SNHLY and CDR2 FYNNEI. V shed 6 bases and J shed 6 bases, with 12 bases lying between them. The CDR3 runs to 12 residues.

The chain employs TRBV6-6 and TRBJ1-4; 8 nucleotides agree with TRBD1. The CDR3 covers 15 residues. J was trimmed by 8 bases and V by 2 bases; bases with no gene match: 7. The germline gives CDR1 MNHNY, CDR2 SVGAGI (reference sequence). The DNA of the CDR3 is TGTGCCAGCAGTTACGTCAGGGGGCGGGGAGAAAAACTGTTTTTT. Translation gives CASSYVRGRGEKLFF.

This clone was detected only once. This chain connects TRBV10-3 to TRBJ1-5; maybe TRBD1 (6 bases). The CDR3 spans 15 residues. Trimming shortened V by 1 base and J by 5 bases, and 12 bases separated the two germline ends. Per germline, CDR1 ENHRY and CDR2 SYGVKD. The CDR3 loop reads CAISELGQRDQPQHF. In DNA, the CDR3 is TGTGCCATCAGTGAGTTAGGACAGAGGGATCAGCCCCAGCATTTT.

The rearrangement links TRBV12-3 or TRBV12-4 to TRBJ1-1; D not certain. The CDR3 is made up of 13 amino acids. V shed 7 bases and J shed 9 bases, with 18 bases lying between them. The CDR3 coding sequence is TGTGCCAGCACCTTTTTAGGAGCGCTAAAAGCTTTCTTT. The encoded protein is CASTFLGALKAFF.

The V and J genes are TRBV19 and TRBJ2-1, with D perhaps matching TRBD1 (8 bases). Germline assignment: CDR1 LNHDA and CDR2 SQIVND (reference sequence). The CDR3 is 17 amino acids. Trimming left V 6 bases short and J 1 base short, with 19 bases between. DNA of the CDR3: TGTGCCAGTAGCCTCATACAGGGGGGGGCTTCCTACAATGAGCAGTTCTTC. Its protein is CASSLIQGGASYNEQFF.

The genes are TRBV27 and TRBJ1-2; D may be TRBD1 (5 bases). This CDR3 spans 14 amino acids. The germline gives CDR1 MNHEY, CDR2 SMNVEV (reference sequence). V was clipped by 4 bases and J by 2 bases, with 11 bases between them. As DNA, the CDR3 is TGTGCCAGCAGTTGGGGAAGACAGAACTATGGCTACACCTTC. Translating gives CASSWGRQNYGYTF.

The V and J genes are TRBV5-5 and TRBJ2-6; 8 positions match TRBD1. The J segment lost 0 bases and the V segment lost 0 bases, leaving 5 bases of the junction unmatched. The CDR3 consists of 18 residues. Germline V gene sequence: CDR1 SGHKS, CDR2 YYEKEE (reference sequence). CDR3 DNA sequence: TGTGCCAGCAGCTTGGAGGGACAGGATAGCTCTGGGGCCAACGTCCTGACTTTC. Translation: CASSLEGQDSSGANVLTF.